This T cell receptor beta chain comes out of a study of cytomegalovirus exposure and HLA in healthy donors. Findings and caveats of the study: There were some public TCRs occurring in many donors, but most TCR sequences were rare.

Measured with immunoSEQ multiplex PCR; TCRdb has only the in-frame clones, and not every one. The sample includes about 220,000 clones, about 87% of them seen just once. Concerning this clone: Its antigen is currently unknown.

V gave up 0 bases and J gave up 2 bases, with 17 bases separating them. The germline V gene encodes CDR1 LGHNA and CDR2 YSLEER. The length of the CDR3 is 19 residues. The clonotype comes from a young man in good health and CMV-seronegative. This sequence joins TRBV4-3 and TRBJ1-6, with D perhaps TRBD1 (5 bases). The sequencing sample was made of PBMCs. In DNA form, the CDR3 reads TGCGCCAGCAGCCAAGAGTATTCGGGTTGGGGCCCCTATAATTCACCCCTCCACTTT. Translating gives CASSQEYSGWGPYNSPLHF.